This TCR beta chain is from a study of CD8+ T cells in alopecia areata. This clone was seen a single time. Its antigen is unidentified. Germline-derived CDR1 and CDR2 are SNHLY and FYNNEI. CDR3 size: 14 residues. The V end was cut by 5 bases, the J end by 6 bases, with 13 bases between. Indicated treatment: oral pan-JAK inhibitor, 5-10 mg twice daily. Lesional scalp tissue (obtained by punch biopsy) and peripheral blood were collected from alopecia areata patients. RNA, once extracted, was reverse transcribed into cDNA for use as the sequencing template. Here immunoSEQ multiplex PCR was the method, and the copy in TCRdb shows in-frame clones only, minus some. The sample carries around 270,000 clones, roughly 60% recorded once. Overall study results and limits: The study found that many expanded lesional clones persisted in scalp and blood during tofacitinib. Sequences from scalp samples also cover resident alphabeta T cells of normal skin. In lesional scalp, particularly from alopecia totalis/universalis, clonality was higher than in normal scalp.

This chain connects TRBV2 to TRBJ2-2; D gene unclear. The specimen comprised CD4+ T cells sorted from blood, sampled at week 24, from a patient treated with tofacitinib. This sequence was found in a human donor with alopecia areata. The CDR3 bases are TGTGCCAGCAGTCCATCTGGCCGCTCCGGGGAGCTGTTTTTT. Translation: CASSPSGRSGELFF. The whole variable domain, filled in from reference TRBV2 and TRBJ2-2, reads EPEVTQTPSHQVTQMGQEVILRCVPISNHLYFYWYRQILGQKVEFLVSFYNNEISEKSEIFDDQFSVERPDGSNFTLKIRSTKLEDSAMYFCASSPSGRSGELFFGEGSRLTVL.